This T cell receptor beta chain is drawn from a study of blood T cells in healthy people across ages. Sample-barcoded 5' priming and a J-beta primer mix drove a second PCR of about 6 to 11 cycles. TCRdb passed the 5' RACE reads through MiXCR, listing each CDR3 protein once. The sample consists of more than 1,400,000 distinct CDR3 sequences, 42% of them appearing once. The study recruited healthy Caucasian donors from Russia who were aged roughly 6 to 90. From germline, CDR1 is MDHEN and CDR2 SYDVKM. The ends lost 4 bases at V and 4 bases at J; junction bases unmatched: 5. The CDR3 is 15 amino acids. This receptor was taken from a woman between 18 and 30 years old in good health. The V call is TRBV28, the J call TRBJ1-2, with TRBD1 identical over 11 bases. The sample taken for sequencing was blood. The CDR3 loop is CASSYRDRGTYGYTF. The CDR3 bases are TGTGCCAGCAGTTACCGGGACAGGGGGACCTATGGCTACACCTTC.